This is a list of T cell receptor beta chains from one sample in a study of cytomegalovirus exposure and HLA in healthy donors. Generated by immunoSEQ multiplex PCR, the TCRdb table keeps only in-frame clones and is missing some. The table has roughly 130,000 clones, approximately 85% seen once. The specimen was PBMCs. Source of these receptors: a male donor in good health and CMV-seropositive. Both conserved end residues are part of each CDR3.

TRBV19	CASSIDHSNQPQHF
TRBV30	CAWGRMGLNNSPLHF
TRBV28	CASSPRGGDQPQHF
TRBV21-1	CASGPQGGVISYEQYF
TRBV18	CATKEGPSYEQYF
TRBV6-1	CASRETDTNEKLFF
TRBV4-3	CASSQGGLYEQYF
TRBV6-4	CASSQGLAGSYNEQFF
TRBV29-1	CSVEVSGDSGANVLTF
TRBV29-1	CSVEEGILGLGSYEQYF
TRBV27	CASSSRDSSTDTQYF
TRBV15	CATSRDRSRSSVTGELFF
TRBV4-2	CASRQDITRAYEQYF
TRBV4-1	CASSQTLAGEADTQYF
TRBV28	CASTRRRLDAFF
TRBV5-1	CASSLGAGGNQPQHF
TRBV7-8	CASSPIQGAWGNTIYF
TRBV18	CASSPRTGDGELFF
TRBV10-3	CAISEIYLGDYGYTF
TRBV6-5	CASSPQSGSTDTQYF
TRBV11-2	CASSLALGTGYGYTF
TRBV4-3	CASSQDQGSTEAFF
TRBV27	CASKEDGVTDTQYF
TRBV27	CASRTPSNTGELFF
TRBV19	CASSPYRRIMNTEAFF
TRBV6-5	CASSRLGLGNTIYF
TRBV7-3	CASSANAGTSPGELFF
TRBV4-3	CASSQEYTGGGGGYTF
TRBV18	CASSPPERGWGNEQFF
TRBV18	CASSGDRINQPQHF
TRBV20-1	CSARDSYEQYF
TRBV10-3	CAISESARTTNYGYTF
TRBV7-8	CASSPTQGILDEKLFF
TRBV11-2	CASSLGEGPQHF
TRBV27	CASSPRGFEQYF
TRBV5-6	CASSLTGSPRNYGYTF
TRBV6-6	CASSYSTRGMGQPQHF
TRBV19	CASREGLELSYEQYF
TRBV23-1	CASSPQAQLENTEAFF
TRBV27	CASSFTGMEAEKLFF
TRBV6-1	CASRFRLEGEQFF
TRBV6-1	CASSGTGFRSYEQYF
TRBV28	CASSSAGLTYSYEQYF
TRBV2	CASKSGTADQPQHF
TRBV6-1	CASSEFAGLADEQYF
TRBV7-9	CASSLQGNQPQHF
TRBV19	CASSIGRENTEAFF
TRBV7-2	CATQGSRTSNEQFF
TRBV2	CASRAAGAYNEQFF
TRBV9	CASSVDRVTEAFF
TRBV27	CASSLGGSGAPYEQYF
TRBV10-3	CAITKGQGATGANVLTF
TRBV5-4	CASYPTVLNTEAFF
TRBV5-6	CASSLPGRAVQYF
TRBV28	CASSLFPSGGYTGELFF
TRBV19	CASSYSGGRYEQYF
TRBV6-6	CASSYPLGGDYGYTF
TRBV7-8	CAGSLNSVGQEGGQYF
TRBV2	CASSSETDTQYF
TRBV5-1	CASISENYEQYF